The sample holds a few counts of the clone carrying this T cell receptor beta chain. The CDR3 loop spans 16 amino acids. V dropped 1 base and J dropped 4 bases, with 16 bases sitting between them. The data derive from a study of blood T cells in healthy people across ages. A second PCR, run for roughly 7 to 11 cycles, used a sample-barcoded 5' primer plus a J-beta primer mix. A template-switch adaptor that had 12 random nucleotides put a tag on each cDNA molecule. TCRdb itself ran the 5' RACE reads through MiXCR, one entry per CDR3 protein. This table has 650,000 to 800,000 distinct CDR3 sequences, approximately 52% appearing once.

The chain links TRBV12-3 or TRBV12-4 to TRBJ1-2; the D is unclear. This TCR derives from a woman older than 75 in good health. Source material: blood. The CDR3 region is CASSLGVDRGTYGYTF. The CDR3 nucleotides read TGTGCCAGCAGTTTAGGTGTGGACCGAGGCACCTATGGCTACACCTTC.